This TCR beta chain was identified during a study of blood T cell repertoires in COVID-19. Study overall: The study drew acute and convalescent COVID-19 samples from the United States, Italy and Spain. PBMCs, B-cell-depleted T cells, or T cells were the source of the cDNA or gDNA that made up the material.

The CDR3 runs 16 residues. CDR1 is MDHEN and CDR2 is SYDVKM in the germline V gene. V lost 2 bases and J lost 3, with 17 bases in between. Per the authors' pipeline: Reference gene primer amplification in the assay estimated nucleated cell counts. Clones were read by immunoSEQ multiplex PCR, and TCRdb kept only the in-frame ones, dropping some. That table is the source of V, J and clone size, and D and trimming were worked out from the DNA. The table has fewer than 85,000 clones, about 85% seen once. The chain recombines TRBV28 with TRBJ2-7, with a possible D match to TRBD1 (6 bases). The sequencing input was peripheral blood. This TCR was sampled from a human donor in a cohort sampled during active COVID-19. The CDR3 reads CASSLPQGTFSYEQYF. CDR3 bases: TGTGCCAGCAGTTTACCCCAAGGGACATTTAGCTACGAGCAGTACTTC.